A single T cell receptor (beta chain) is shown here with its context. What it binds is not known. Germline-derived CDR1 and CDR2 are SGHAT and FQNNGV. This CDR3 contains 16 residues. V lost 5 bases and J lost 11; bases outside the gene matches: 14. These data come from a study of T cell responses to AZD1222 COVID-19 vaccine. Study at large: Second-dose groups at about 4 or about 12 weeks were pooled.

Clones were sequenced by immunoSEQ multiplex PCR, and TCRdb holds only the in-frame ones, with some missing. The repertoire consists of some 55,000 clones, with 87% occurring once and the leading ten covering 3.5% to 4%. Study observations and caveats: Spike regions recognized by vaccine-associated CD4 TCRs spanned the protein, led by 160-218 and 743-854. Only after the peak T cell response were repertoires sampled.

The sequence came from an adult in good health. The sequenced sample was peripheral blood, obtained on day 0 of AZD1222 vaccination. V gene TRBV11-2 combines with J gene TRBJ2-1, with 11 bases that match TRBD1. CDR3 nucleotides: TGTGCCAGCAGCCCCAGGGGGGACAGGGGGGGACAGAAGCAGTTCTTC. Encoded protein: CASSPRGDRGGQKQFF.